A selection of T cell receptor beta chains follows, all from one sample in a study of cytomegalovirus exposure and HLA in healthy donors. Here immunoSEQ multiplex PCR was the method, and the copy in TCRdb shows in-frame clones only, minus some. The table lists around 150,000 clones, roughly 71% of them singletons. Material for sequencing was PBMCs. The origin of the receptors is a male donor in good health and CMV-seropositive. Both conserved end residues are part of each CDR3. A D gene is named only where the DNA matches it firmly. Not every row has a clone size; where given, it reads once, few, many or a size class.

clone_size,v_call,j_call,d_call,cdr3_aa,cdr3_nt
.,TRBV19,TRBJ2-7,.,CASSGGATPYEQYF,TGTGCCAGTAGTGGGGGGGCAACCCCCTACGAGCAGTACTTC
.,TRBV4-3,TRBJ1-5,.,CASSQDKGLPQHF,TGCGCCAGCAGCCAAGATAAGGGGCTGCCCCAGCATTTT
few,TRBV2,TRBJ1-6,.,CASHKEGGNSPLHF,TGTGCCAGCCATAAGGAAGGGGGTAATTCACCCCTCCACTTT
.,TRBV4-3,TRBJ1-2,.,CASSQDNGYGYTF,TGCGCCAGCAGCCAAGATAACGGCTATGGCTACACCTTC
once,TRBV5-1,TRBJ1-3,.,CASSLAGDSGNTIYF,TGCGCCAGCAGCTTGGCCGGGGACTCTGGAAACACCATATATTTT
.,TRBV5-4,TRBJ2-7,TRBD1,CASSRDRPVSYEQYF,TGTGCCAGCAGCCGGGACAGGCCTGTCTCCTACGAGCAGTACTTC
.,TRBV18,TRBJ1-2,.,CASSEPGQTYGYTF,TGTGCCAGCTCAGAACCAGGACAGACCTATGGCTACACCTTC
.,TRBV13,TRBJ1-6,.,CASSRGGVRNSPLHF,TGTGCCAGCAGCAGGGGGGGGGTAAGGAATTCACCCCTCCACTTT
.,TRBV4-2,TRBJ2-7,TRBD1,CASSHDPSGQDQDPTF,TGTGCCAGCAGCCACGACCCCTCCGGACAGGATCAAGATCCCACCTTC
.,TRBV10-3,TRBJ1-1,.,CAISVSAGNTEAFF,TGTGCCATCAGTGTCAGTGCAGGGAACACTGAAGCTTTCTTT
.,TRBV6-5,TRBJ2-1,TRBD2,CASPTGAGVNNEQFF,TGTGCCAGCCCCACGGGAGCGGGGGTCAACAATGAGCAGTTCTTC
.,TRBV16,TRBJ1-3,.,CASSQVLPGASSGNTIYF,TGTGCCAGCAGCCAGGTCCTTCCAGGGGCCAGCTCTGGAAACACCATATATTTT
.,TRBV5-1,TRBJ1-4,.,CASSLQANEKLFF,TGCGCCAGCAGCTTACAGGCTAATGAAAAACTGTTTTTT
.,TRBV15,TRBJ1-5,.,CATSRVAGIQPQHF,TGTGCCACCAGCAGGGTGGCAGGGATACAACCCCAGCATTTT
.,TRBV30,TRBJ2-1,TRBD2,CAWTTLAGGPSDEEQFF,TGTGCCTGGACCACTTTAGCGGGGGGGCCGTCCGATGAAGAGCAGTTCTTC
.,TRBV15,TRBJ2-3,.,CATSRTRTGSTDTQYF,TGTGCCACCAGCAGAACCCGGACTGGCAGCACAGATACGCAGTATTTT
.,TRBV2,TRBJ2-2,.,CASSGSGELFF,TGTGCCAGCAGTGGTAGCGGGGAGCTGTTTTTT
.,TRBV30,TRBJ1-3,.,CAWSVSGNTIYF,TGTGCCTGGAGTGTCTCCGGAAACACCATATATTTT
.,TRBV15,TRBJ1-6,TRBD1,CATSRDRDRGIRNSPLHF,TGTGCCACCAGCAGAGATCGGGACAGGGGCATCAGGAATTCACCCCTCCACTTT
.,TRBV5-6,TRBJ2-5,.,CASSSGGPETQYF,TGTGCCAGCAGCTCGGGGGGCCCAGAGACCCAGTACTTC
.,TRBV7-9,TRBJ2-5,.,CASSLPSKETQYF,TGTGCCAGCAGCTTACCCTCTAAGGAGACCCAGTACTTC
.,TRBV7-8,TRBJ2-5,TRBD2,CASSIRLAGTEETQYF,TGTGCCAGCAGCATTCGACTAGCAGGGACCGAAGAGACCCAGTACTTC
.,TRBV5-4,TRBJ2-7,.,CASSRREAPGEQYF,TGTGCCAGCAGCCGCCGAGAGGCCCCCGGCGAGCAGTACTTC
.,TRBV19,TRBJ2-3,.,CASSIGAFPDTQYF,TGTGCCAGTAGTATAGGGGCTTTTCCCGATACGCAGTATTTT
few,TRBV15,TRBJ1-3,.,CATSRGVIGSSGNTIYF,TGTGCCACCAGCAGAGGGGTAATTGGGAGCTCTGGAAACACCATATATTTT
.,TRBV19,TRBJ2-2,TRBD1,CATRQGRFGELFF,TGTGCCACGAGACAGGGGCGATTCGGGGAGCTGTTTTTT
.,TRBV5-1,TRBJ1-1,TRBD1,CASSSRQGEDETEAFF,TGCGCCAGCAGCAGCCGACAGGGTGAAGATGAGACTGAAGCTTTCTTT
.,TRBV5-1,TRBJ2-2,.,CASSFSGPYPGELFF,TGCGCCAGCAGTTTTAGCGGTCCCTATCCCGGGGAGCTGTTTTTT
few,TRBV14,TRBJ1-2,.,CASSQESGGAIYGYTF,TGTGCCAGCAGCCAAGAATCGGGGGGGGCGATCTATGGCTACACCTTC
.,TRBV6-4,TRBJ2-2,TRBD1,CASSPGQGIPGELFF,TGTGCCAGCAGCCCCGGACAGGGAATCCCCGGGGAGCTGTTTTTT
few,TRBV6-5,TRBJ2-5,TRBD1,CASSSVTGGIKTQYF,TGTGCCAGCAGTTCAGTAACAGGGGGCATCAAGACCCAGTACTTC
.,TRBV7-7,TRBJ2-3,TRBD2,CASSLGERGQDTQYF,TGTGCTAGCAGCTTAGGAGAGCGGGGGCAGGATACGCAGTATTTT
.,TRBV2,TRBJ1-2,.,CASSATENYGYTF,TGTGCCAGCAGCGCGACAGAAAACTATGGCTACACCTTC
.,TRBV28,TRBJ1-2,TRBD1,CASSSDRGFGYTF,TGTGCCAGCAGTTCGGACAGGGGGTTTGGCTACACCTTC
.,TRBV2,TRBJ1-2,TRBD1,CASTQFQDRGQLYYGYTF,TGTGCCAGCACGCAATTCCAGGACAGGGGGCAACTTTACTATGGCTACACCTTC
.,TRBV7-9,TRBJ2-1,TRBD1,CASSFDRGEQFF,TGTGCCAGCAGCTTCGACAGGGGCGAGCAGTTCTTC
.,TRBV6-6,TRBJ1-5,.,CASSTRQRNNQPQHF,TGTGCCAGCAGTACGCGACAGAGGAACAATCAGCCCCAGCATTTT
.,TRBV5-4,TRBJ2-3,TRBD2,CASSLGTSVADTQYF,TGTGCCAGCAGCCTTGGGACTAGCGTTGCAGATACGCAGTATTTT
.,TRBV5-4,TRBJ2-7,.,CASSPGLTYEQYF,TGTGCCAGCAGCCCGGGACTGACCTACGAGCAGTACTTC
few,TRBV10-3,TRBJ2-1,.,CAISEGLNYNEQFF,TGTGCCATCAGTGAGGGACTGAACTACAATGAGCAGTTCTTC
.,TRBV5-4,TRBJ2-1,TRBD1,CASSSRGQVLYNEQFF,TGTGCCAGCAGCTCCCGTGGACAGGTTTTATACAATGAGCAGTTCTTC
.,TRBV6-5,TRBJ2-1,TRBD1,CASSSGQAVNNEQFF,TGTGCCAGCAGTTCGGGACAGGCTGTAAACAATGAGCAGTTCTTC
few,TRBV11-1,TRBJ2-7,TRBD2,CASSLLAGGYEQYF,TGTGCCAGCAGCTTACTAGCGGGGGGGTACGAGCAGTACTTC